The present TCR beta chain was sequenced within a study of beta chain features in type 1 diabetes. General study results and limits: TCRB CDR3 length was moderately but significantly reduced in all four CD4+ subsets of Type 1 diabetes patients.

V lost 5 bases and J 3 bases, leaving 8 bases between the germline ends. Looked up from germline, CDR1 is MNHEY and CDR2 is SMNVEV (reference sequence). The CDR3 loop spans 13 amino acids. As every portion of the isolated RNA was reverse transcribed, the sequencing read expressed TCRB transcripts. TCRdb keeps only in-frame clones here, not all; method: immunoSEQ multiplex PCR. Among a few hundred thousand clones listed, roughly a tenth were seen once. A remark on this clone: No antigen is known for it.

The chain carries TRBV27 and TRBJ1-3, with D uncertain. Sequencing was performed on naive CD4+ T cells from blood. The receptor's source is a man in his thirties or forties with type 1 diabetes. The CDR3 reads CASSSAVGNTIYF. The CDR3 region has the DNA TGTGCCAGCAGTAGCGCGGTTGGAAACACCATATATTTT.